This T cell receptor beta chain is drawn from a study of CD8 T cells in ankylosing spondylitis. The CDR3 has 18 amino acids. The germline CDR1 and CDR2 sequences are SGHAT and FQNNGV. Unmatched junction bases numbered 16, after V lost 4 bases and J lost 7 bases. TCRdb fed the 5' RACE reads into MiXCR, producing one record per CDR3 protein. The profile shows 210,000 or so distinct CDR3 sequences, approximately 24% of them singletons. This receptor was taken from a male donor with ankylosing spondylitis or in good health (not recorded which). This chain links TRBV11-2 with TRBJ2-4; 10 positions match TRBD2. The sample consisted of blood, either unsorted or a sorted T cell fraction (not recorded which). This chain's CDR3 is CASSSRELAGAPRNIQYF. The CDR3 DNA sequence: TGTGCCAGCAGCTCGCGGGAGCTAGCGGGAGCCCCGAGGAACATTCAGTACTTC. Filled out from reference TRBV11-2 and TRBJ2-4, the complete variable domain reads EAGVAQSPRYKIIEKRQSVAFWCNPISGHATLYWYQQILGQGPKLLIQFQNNGVVDDSQLPKDRFSAERLKGVDSTLKIQPAKLEDSAVYLCASSSRELAGAPRNIQYFGAGTRLSVL.